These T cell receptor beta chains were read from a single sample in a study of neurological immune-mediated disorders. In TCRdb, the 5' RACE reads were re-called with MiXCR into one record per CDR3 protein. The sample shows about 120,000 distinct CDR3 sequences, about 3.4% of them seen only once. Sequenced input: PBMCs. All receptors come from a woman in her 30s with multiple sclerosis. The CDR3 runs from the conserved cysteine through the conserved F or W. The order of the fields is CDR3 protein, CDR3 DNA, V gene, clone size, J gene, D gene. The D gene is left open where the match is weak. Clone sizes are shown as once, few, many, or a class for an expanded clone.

cdr3_aa: CASSLYRGDTQYF
cdr3_nt: TGTGCCAGCAGTTTATATCGGGGGGATACGCAGTATTTT
v_call: TRBV27
clone_size: many
j_call: TRBJ2-3
d_call: .

cdr3_aa: CASSLRDRGKLFF
cdr3_nt: TGTGCCAGCAGTTTGAGGGACAGGGGAAAACTGTTTTTT
v_call: TRBV12-3/TRBV12-4
clone_size: many
j_call: TRBJ1-4
d_call: TRBD1

cdr3_aa: CASRISSGYNEQFF
cdr3_nt: TGTGCCAGTAGGATTAGTAGCGGCTACAATGAGCAGTTCTTC
v_call: TRBV19
clone_size: many
j_call: TRBJ2-1
d_call: .

cdr3_aa: CAIGSTGEAFF
cdr3_nt: TGTGCCATCGGATCCACAGGAGAAGCTTTCTTT
v_call: TRBV6-5
clone_size: many
j_call: TRBJ1-1
d_call: .

cdr3_aa: CSVEGYTEAFF
cdr3_nt: TGCAGCGTTGAGGGTTACACTGAAGCTTTCTTT
v_call: TRBV29-1
clone_size: many
j_call: TRBJ1-1
d_call: .

cdr3_aa: CASSLLGNTGELFF
cdr3_nt: TGTGCCAGCAGTTTACTGGGGAACACCGGGGAGCTGTTTTTT
v_call: TRBV12-3/TRBV12-4
clone_size: many
j_call: TRBJ2-2
d_call: .

cdr3_aa: CASRERGRQGSRAFF
cdr3_nt: TGTGCCAGCAGGGAGAGGGGACGGCAGGGAAGTCGGGCTTTCTTT
v_call: TRBV6-5
clone_size: many
j_call: TRBJ1-1
d_call: .

cdr3_aa: CASSPRTDTQYF
cdr3_nt: TGTGCCAGCTCACCCCGCACAGATACGCAGTATTTT
v_call: TRBV18
clone_size: many
j_call: TRBJ2-3
d_call: .

cdr3_aa: CASGTGVLRIHSNQPQHF
cdr3_nt: TGTGCCAGTGGGACAGGCGTCCTCCGGATCCATAGCAATCAGCCCCAGCATTTT
v_call: TRBV19
clone_size: few
j_call: TRBJ1-5
d_call: TRBD1

cdr3_aa: CASRQPPYEQYF
cdr3_nt: TGTGCCAGCAGACAGCCTCCTTACGAGCAGTACTTC
v_call: TRBV27
clone_size: few
j_call: TRBJ2-7
d_call: .